This T cell receptor beta chain derives from a study of CD4 T cells in relation to SARS-CoV-2 and coronaviruses. CDR3 size: 15 residues. V was cut by 2 bases and J by 1 base, with 11 bases left in between. Per the germline V gene, CDR1 is SGDLS and CDR2 is YYNGEE. CD4+ T cells from unexposed donors were obtained before the COVID-19 pandemic (2011-2018). The cells were cultured for around ten days before CD4+ T cells were isolated. Produced via immunoSEQ multiplex PCR; TCRdb's table is partial and in-frame only. The profile shows more than 25,000 clones, roughly 78% of them singletons. In regard to this clone: Its specificity is unknown.

The source material was CD4+ T cells from PBMCs, cultured in vitro. The source is a human donor in good health. The V and J genes are TRBV9 and TRBJ2-3; possibly TRBD1 or TRBD2 for D (5 bases each). The chain's CDR3 is CASSVRDEGTDTQYF. DNA of the CDR3: TGTGCCAGCAGCGTCCGGGACGAGGGCACAGATACGCAGTATTTT.